This record looks at one T cell receptor (beta chain) sequence and its context. The data are from a study of blood T cell repertoires in COVID-19. Turning to the study itself: Acute-phase and convalescent COVID-19 samples originated in the United States, Italy and Spain.

CDR3 length: 15 amino acids. Unmatched junction bases numbered 2, after V lost 3 bases and J lost 2 bases. The germline gives CDR1 SGHTA, CDR2 FQGTGA. The study drew participants aged about 18 to 89 years from approximately 23 US areas. Clinical history reported by participants formed the basis on which cohorts were assigned. Per the original methods: Amplifying reference gene primers gave estimates of nucleated cell counts. Some clones are missing from TCRdb's copy, which holds only in-frame ones; the method was immunoSEQ multiplex PCR. Clonal size and the V and J genes are those of that table, whereas D and trimming came from the DNA. The sample includes approximately 250,000 clones, around 90% of them seen just once.

This clonotype originated in a woman aged 55-70 years in a cohort exposed to, infected with or recovered from COVID-19 (not recorded which). The sample comprised PBMCs or T cells enriched from blood (not recorded which). The gene calls are TRBV7-3 and TRBJ1-3, with 9 bases lining up with TRBD1. The CDR3 sequence is CASSLTGGPGNTIYF. CDR3 bases: TGTGCCAGCAGCTTGACAGGGGGTCCTGGAAACACCATATATTTT.